This T cell receptor (beta chain) was found in a study of cytomegalovirus exposure and HLA in healthy donors (TCRdb year 2017). Some background on the complete study: An earlier analysis of roughly 500 of the donors reported approximately 280 Gb of sequence data and around 110 million unique TCR beta sequences obtained from about 179 million T cells. In a later analysis, previously published TCR beta repertoires from 670 or so donors were re-analyzed and high-resolution HLA genotyping was added so that TCR occurrence patterns could be studied. On average, about 240,000 unique TCR beta nucleotide sequences were sequenced per donor among a few hundred genotyped donors of the cohort, with roughly 18% of those sequences being non-productive. Rather than drawing on any new phenotypic data, the later analysis identified candidate immune exposures from TCR beta sequences and the way those sequences occurred across donors. Alongside the repertoire data, information on donor age, sex, ethnicity and CMV serostatus was compiled. Every discovery cohort repertoire had been produced on one sequencing platform. The study aimed to test whether signatures of past pathogen exposure could be identified by cataloging public T cell receptors. A separate validation cohort of approximately 130 different subjects was used in addition to the roughly 700-subject first cohort. HLA typing covered class I and class II loci at four-digit resolution. Approximately 310 gigabases of sequencing data and approximately 93 million unique TCR sequences were included in an early release covering over 600 HLA-typed donors. In a later genetic analysis, genome-wide SNP genotypes for about three fifths of the 666 donors were used, and that subset was treated as a discovery cohort. An earlier analysis of approximately 580 of the donors used high-throughput TCR beta sequencing to judge whether each TCR beta V gene segment behaved as functional or pseudogenic. The number of donors typed differed by locus, with about 629-630 for A, B, C, DRB1 and DQB1, over 500 for DQA1, under 610 for DPA1, and 472 for DPB1. To predict cytomegalovirus infection status, the study brought together high-throughput TCR immunosequencing, statistical association of individual TCRs with disease status, and machine learning. The T cell repertoires of several hundred subjects were profiled by immunosequencing and related to cytomegalovirus serostatus. Because of strong linkage in the cohort, roughly five DR-DQ haplotypes were treated as single units for association and clustering. Among the roughly 390 genotyped donors, around 81% belonged to the genetic ancestry cluster associated with self-reported Caucasian donors.

The protocol used for the library was the immunoSEQ multiplex PCR assay. For the multiplex PCR, a mixture combining 60 forward primers for TCR Vbeta segments and 13 reverse primers for TCR Jbeta segments was used. A multiplex PCR assay on genomic DNA amplified the CDR3 region of rearranged TCR beta genes. Amplified TCR beta libraries were sequenced as 87-base-pair reads on the Illumina HiSeq System. Per the original workflow: A later analysis tallied roughly 80 million unique TCR beta chains across the 610 or so repertoires, and about 12 million of those chains were shared by two or more donors. Raw reads were error-corrected and collapsed into unique sequences by a nearest-neighbor algorithm in which closely related sequences were merged to remove PCR and sequencing errors. V, D and J gene segments were assigned by aligning CDR3 sequences to IMGT reference sequences. For a sequence to be retained, at least a six-nucleotide match to both a V gene segment and a J gene segment was required. Rearrangements were classified as productive when the CDR3 lacked stop codons and remained in frame with V and J, and all other rearrangements were classified as non-productive. CDR3 was defined by IMGT convention, running from the second conserved V-encoded cysteine to the conserved J-encoded phenylalanine. The earlier analysis of more than 450 of the donors excluded sequences that lacked an unambiguous match to a single V gene segment. An earlier analysis of over 450 of the donors classified V segments as functional when productive rearrangements were above 56.7% and as segregating when the standard deviation between donors was above 5%. A statistical classification framework was developed to diagnose cytomegalovirus status using the catalog of TCR beta chain sequences. In a later analysis, TCR nucleotide sequences were compared against IMGT/GENE-DB human TR gene sequences so that V and J genes could be assigned. The TCRdist pipeline was used in a later analysis to assign CDR3 sequences and most-parsimonious VDJ recombination scenarios. In a later analysis, each TCR beta chain was defined by its CDR3 amino acid sequence together with its V-gene family, and reads without a unique V-gene family were excluded. In a later analysis, a few hundred highly shared, low-generation-probability nucleotide sequences were removed to address suspected cross-contamination and a sequencing artifact. In a later analysis, a clonal expansion index for each public chain was calculated from normalized within-repertoire ranks of inferred template counts. Generation probabilities in a later analysis came from a VDJ recombination model fitted to out-of-frame rearrangements, and those results were checked against IGoR. In a later analysis, TCR-TCR, TCR-HLA and TCR-CMV co-occurrence was scored with hypergeometric tests, and a repertoire-size bias correction was applied to TCR pairs. False discovery rates were estimated in a later analysis by permuting HLA or CMV assignments 20 times. In a later analysis, co-occurring TCRs were grouped using DBSCAN, with TCRdist sequence similarity added in when clustering inside HLA-allele-positive subsets. Repertoires with fewer than 30,000 or more than 120,000 public chains, plus five repertoires with anomalous nucleotide sharing, were excluded from co-occurrence clustering. TCRdb obtained this table from immuneACCESS and retained in-frame rearrangements with V and J assigned. These tables miss some clones; where compared with another copy, unresolved V genes account for less than half of the shortfall, and the remainder is unexplained. That table is the source of V, J and clone size, and D and trimming were worked out from the DNA. Recorded for this sample are 170,000 or so clones; 80% of them occurred a single time. The ten largest clonotypes hold roughly 0.7% of the sample.

Cut back by 0 bases and 4 bases, the V and J ends lie 11 bases apart. Including cysteine and phenylalanine, the CDR3 has 15 amino acids. The DNA shown is the 45-base CDR3, in frame from base 1. CDR1 and CDR2 (SGHRS, YFSETQ) derive from the germline V gene. With respect to this clone: Its antigen target is currently unknown. Per-base qualities were not stored, and no clone one base away is much larger.

Summary of the overall study and its limitations: A further reported finding was that TCR beta sequences accurately predicted the HLA-A and HLA-B alleles for most subjects in the first cohort. Most CMV-associated TCR beta chains appeared to be HLA-restricted in a later analysis, and the HLA associations seemed to be driven largely by CMV exposure. In a later analysis, several top co-occurrence clusters were reported to appear linked to parvovirus B19, influenza, CMV and Epstein-Barr virus. The presence/absence analyses assumed that sequencing depth was roughly uniform across donors, and that assumption may not be true. Because counts were too low, about 18 rarely observed V segments, including chromosome 9 orphons, were left out of the earlier analysis of over 550 of the donors. A later analysis associated 15,000 or so TCR beta sequences with specific HLA alleles at a false discovery rate of 0.05. Cytomegalovirus status was reported to be diagnosed by the classifier with high specificity and sensitivity in both the original and validation cohorts. Most TCR sequences were observed very rarely across donors, whereas some public TCRs were present in many individuals. A later genetic analysis reported fewer N-insertions in productive TCRs among donors in an Asian-associated ancestry cluster than the roughly 720-donor mean. In this cohort, only TCR beta chains were sequenced, and detectable features were limited by the absence of alpha or paired-chain data. In a later analysis, HLA-associated TCR beta chains showed more clonal expansion and lower generation probabilities than non-associated chains that were equally common. It was suggested by the authors that the approach could potentially be generalized to other disease states and immunological phenotypes. CMV serostatus was the only immune exposure information available for the cohort. In a later analysis, the rate of TCR association differed among HLA loci, with DRB1 alleles having the most associated TCRs and HLA-C alleles having the fewest. A cluster of highly shared sequence variants was judged likely to be a technical artifact of the sequencing pipeline. Three of the identified cytomegalovirus-associated TCR beta chains were confirmed in vitro to be specific for cytomegalovirus antigens. HLA typing was unavailable for some donors at each locus, so association tests used only the typed subset. In the study, approximately 160 TCR beta chains were listed as associated with cytomegalovirus. Some IMGT-functional V segments, including TRBV6-2 and TRBV6-3, could not be distinguished by the 87-base-pair reads and were therefore excluded. Linkage disequilibrium might explain the correlated functional status among segregating V segments, but an unknown experimental factor could not be excluded. In a later genetic analysis, a missense DCLRE1C variant was associated with V-gene and J-gene trimming of TCR beta chains, and the association was replicated in an independent cohort. When HLA alleles, especially DR and DQ, strongly co-occurred, TCR associations were difficult to assign to individual alleles. In an earlier analysis of a few hundred of the donors, most TCR beta V segments were observed in productive rearrangements about 90% or about 30% of the time, broadly matching IMGT annotations.

In total, roughly 710 healthy bone marrow donors made up the cohort. At the time of sampling, every cohort member was nominally healthy, though immune exposures that went unrecorded were likely present. The donor was CMV seronegative and belonged to the group of over 300 seronegative cohort members. Every donor gave a peripheral blood sample, and the peripheral blood mononuclear cells from that sample were used for TCR beta sequencing. The Qiagen DNeasy Blood Extraction Kit was used to extract genomic DNA from the blood cell samples. The TCR comes from a boy aged 5-17 years in good health and CMV-seronegative. The sample comprised PBMCs. The chain is made from TRBV5-1 and TRBJ2-1, with TRBD2 as a weak D call on 5 bases. This receptor has the CDR3 CASSLGPRGYNEQFF. The nucleotide sequence reads as follows: TGCGCCAGCAGCTTGGGGCCCCGGGGATACAATGAGCAGTTCTTC.